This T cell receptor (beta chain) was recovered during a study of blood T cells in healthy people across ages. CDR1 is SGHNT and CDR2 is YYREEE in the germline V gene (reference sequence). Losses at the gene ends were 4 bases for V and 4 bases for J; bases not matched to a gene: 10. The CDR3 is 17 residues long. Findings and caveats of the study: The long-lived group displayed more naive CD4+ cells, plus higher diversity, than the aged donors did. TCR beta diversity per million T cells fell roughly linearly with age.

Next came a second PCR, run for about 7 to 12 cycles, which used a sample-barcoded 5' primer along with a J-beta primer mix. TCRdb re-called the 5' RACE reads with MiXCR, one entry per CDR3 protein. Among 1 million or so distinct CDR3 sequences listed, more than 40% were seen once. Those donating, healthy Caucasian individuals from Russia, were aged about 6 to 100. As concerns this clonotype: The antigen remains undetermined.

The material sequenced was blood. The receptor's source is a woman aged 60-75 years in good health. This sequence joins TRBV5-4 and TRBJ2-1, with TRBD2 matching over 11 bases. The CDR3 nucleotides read TGTGCCAGCAGCGGGAGGGCTAGCGGGAGGTTTTACAATGAGCAGTTCTTC. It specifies CASSGRASGRFYNEQFF.